The 27 T cell receptor beta chains below come from one sample, sequenced in a study of shared clonotypes between healthy human individuals. TCRdb's table, derived via immunoSEQ multiplex PCR, lists solely in-frame clones and lacks some. The sample shows about 230,000 clones, 60% to 70% of them seen only once. The sequenced material came from memory CD4+ T cells sorted from blood. Subset here: CD45RA-negative fraction. All receptors come from a man aged 25 to 40 in good health.

The chain recombines TRBV2 with TRBJ2-5; D perhaps matches TRBD2 (6 bases). The CDR3 runs 13 residues. Germline values: CDR1 SNHLY, CDR2 FYNNEI. Deletions cut 6 bases from V and 2 bases from J, with 10 bases between. CDR3 DNA sequence: TGTGCCAGCAGCCACGGACTACAAGAGACCCAGTACTTC. It is translated as CASSHGLQETQYF.

This clone came up many times. V gene TRBV28 combines with J gene TRBJ2-5, with no clear D. V was pared by 7 bases and J by 5 bases, with 17 bases between. The CDR3 contains 14 residues. Germline lookup yields CDR1 MDHEN and CDR2 SYDVKM. Here the CDR3 DNA reads TGTGCCAGCACCACCCCCGGACCCCCGGAGACCCAGTACTTC. It encodes CASTTPGPPETQYF.

This clone appeared a few times. The chain employs TRBV5-1 and TRBJ1-2; D ambiguous. Germline CDR1 SGHRS, CDR2 YFSETQ. This CDR3 has 14 amino acids. V lost 0 bases to trimming and J lost 8 bases, with 14 bases between them. This CDR3 is CASSLVRVGEGYTF. As DNA, the CDR3 is TGCGCCAGCAGCTTGGTTCGGGTCGGTGAGGGCTACACCTTC.

The rearrangement links TRBV5-1 to TRBJ2-1; 14 positions match TRBD2. CDR1 is SGHRS, CDR2 YFSETQ, per germline. This CDR3 has 16 amino acids. V was pared by 3 bases and J by 7 bases, with 6 bases of the junction left unmatched. CDR3 DNA sequence: TGCGCCAGCAGCTCAGGGACTAGCGGGAGTAGGAATGAGCAGTTCTTC. Residues: CASSSGTSGSRNEQFF.

The chain carries TRBV5-1 and TRBJ2-5; D gene uncertain. V lost 0 bases to trimming and J lost 2 bases, with 11 bases between them. This CDR3 spans 15 amino acids. The germline gives CDR1 SGHRS, CDR2 YFSETQ. CDR3 in DNA: TGCGCCAGCAGCTTGGCGCATGGGATGCAAGAGACCCAGTACTTC. It yields the protein CASSLAHGMQETQYF.

V and J are TRBV7-9 and TRBJ2-7, with 9 nucleotides matching TRBD2. The CDR3 length is 15 residues. Germline V gene data show CDR1 as SEHNR and CDR2 as FQNEAQ (reference sequence). V trimming: 1 base; J trimming: 3 bases; junction bases outside the gene matches: 4. CDR3 DNA: TGTGCCAGCAGCTTAGTAGCGGGAGCGAGCTACGAGCAGTACTTC. Its protein product is CASSLVAGASYEQYF.

This chain joins TRBV7-8 and TRBJ1-1, with unresolved D. There are 12 residues in the CDR3. V gave up 2 bases and J gave up 8 bases, with 9 bases separating them. From germline, CDR1 is SGHVS and CDR2 FQNEAQ. Written as DNA, the CDR3 is TGTGCCAGCAGCTTACTGATGGGAGAAGCTTTCTTT. This encodes CASSLLMGEAFF. The full variable domain, in which reference TRBV7-8 and TRBJ1-1 provide the parts outside the CDR3, is GAGVSQSPRYKVAKRGQDVALRCDPISGHVSLFWYQQALGQGPEFLTYFQNEAQLDKSGLPSDRFFAERPEGSVSTLKIQRTQQEDSAVYLCASSLLMGEAFFGQGTRLTVV.

This clone was found a few times. This chain connects TRBV7-2 to TRBJ2-7; no reliable D call. This CDR3 region has 15 residues. Germline V lookup: CDR1 SGHTA, CDR2 FQGNSA. Trimming shortened V by 0 bases and J by 7 bases, and 16 bases separated the two germline ends. The CDR3 protein is CASSLATGWGPEQYF. CDR3 sequence (DNA): TGTGCCAGCAGCTTAGCCACCGGGTGGGGTCCGGAGCAGTACTTC.

V usage is TRBV11-3 and J usage is TRBJ2-2; no firm D call. The CDR3 consists of 15 residues. Deletions cut 1 base from V and 2 bases from J, with 8 bases between. The germline CDR1 and CDR2 sequences are SGHNT and YENEEA. The chain's CDR3 is CASSLGERNTGELFF. CDR3 sequence (DNA): TGTGCCAGCAGCTTAGGCGAGAGAAACACCGGGGAGCTGTTTTTT.

The J gene is TRBJ2-5, the V gene TRBV2; D ambiguous. CDR3 length: 13 residues. Germline CDR1 SNHLY, CDR2 FYNNEI. V lost 7 bases, J lost 2 bases, and 11 bases lay in between. CDR3: CASIIVLQETQYF. CDR3 sequence (DNA): TGTGCCAGCATTATAGTGCTGCAAGAGACCCAGTACTTC.

This clone was detected a few times. The chain has TRBV6-1 and TRBJ2-5; 13 nucleotides line up with TRBD2. J lost 4 bases, V lost 8 bases, and 7 bases had no gene match. The germline V gene has CDR1 MNHNS and CDR2 SASEGT. The CDR3 is made up of 15 amino acids. The CDR3 here is CASGLAGERRETQYF. As DNA, the CDR3 is TGTGCCAGCGGACTAGCGGGAGAGAGGCGAGAGACCCAGTACTTC.

The V gene is TRBV11-3, the J gene TRBJ2-3; TRBD2 agrees at 7 bases. The CDR3 is made up of 13 amino acids. Germline CDR1 is SGHNT and CDR2 is YENEEA. Trimming took 5 bases from V and 4 from J; bases not matched to a gene: 3. The CDR3 DNA is TGTGCCAGCAGCGGCGGGAGCTCAGATACGCAGTATTTT. Translating gives CASSGGSSDTQYF.

This clone appeared a few times. The gene calls are TRBV2 and TRBJ2-2; D is ambiguous. The CDR3 is made up of 15 amino acids. Germline CDR1 SNHLY, CDR2 FYNNEI. V shed 2 bases and J shed 4 bases, with 11 bases lying between them. The CDR3 DNA follows: TGTGCCAGCAGTGAACAAGGTTTTCCCACCGGGGAGCTGTTTTTT. It specifies CASSEQGFPTGELFF.

V usage is TRBV6-1 and J usage is TRBJ2-7; no firm D call. Germline CDR1 reads MNHNS; CDR2 reads SASEGT. The ends were cut back, 4 bases at V and 7 bases at J, with 11 bases in the middle. The CDR3 contains 12 residues. The CDR3 is CASSVSGREQYF. The CDR3, as DNA: TGTGCCAGCAGTGTATCAGGCCGGGAGCAGTACTTC.

A single count supports this clone. A far larger clone lies a single base away; this is likely a read error. The conserved closing phenylalanine or tryptophan is absent in this CDR3, likely reflecting a read error. V and J are TRBV6-6 and TRBJ2-7; D ambiguous. Trimming shortened V by 5 bases and J by 4 bases, and 6 bases separated the two germline ends. CDR3 length: 11 residues. Germline CDR1 MNHNY, CDR2 SVGAGI (reference sequence). CDR3 amino acids: CASSGMYEQYL. In DNA, the CDR3 is TGTGCCAGCAGTGGCATGTACGAGCAGTACCTC.

This sequence joins TRBV14 and TRBJ2-7; D may be TRBD1 or TRBD2 (5 bases each). The V and J ends lost 4 bases and 6 bases respectively, with 16 bases between them. Germline lookup yields CDR1 SGHDN and CDR2 FVKESK. This CDR3 is built from 14 residues. In nucleotides, the CDR3 is TGTGCCAGCAGCCCCTCAGCCCCAGGGAGCGAGCAGTACTTC. This gives the protein CASSPSAPGSEQYF.

This rearrangement joins TRBV7-2 to TRBJ2-5; D might be TRBD2 (5 bases). The CDR3 sequence is 14 residues long. Germline V gene sequence: CDR1 SGHTA, CDR2 FQGNSA. Between the trimmed V and J ends, which lost 6 bases and 2 bases, there was a span of 13 bases. The CDR3 protein is CASSYNRGQETQYF. The CDR3 region has the DNA TGTGCCAGCAGTTACAATCGGGGTCAAGAGACCCAGTACTTC.

V usage is TRBV19 and J usage is TRBJ2-2, with 8 bases matching TRBD1. V lost 3 bases to trimming and J lost 6 bases; unmatched junction nucleotides: 12. Germline-derived CDR1 and CDR2 are LNHDA and SQIVND (reference sequence). CDR3 length: 17 amino acids. The CDR3 loop reads CASSMGRTGIGPGELFF. CDR3 in DNA: TGTGCCAGTAGTATGGGTCGGACAGGGATAGGGCCCGGGGAGCTGTTTTTT.

Notes on this clone: Given a much more abundant clone one base away, this may be a read error. This rearrangement joins TRBV5-5 to TRBJ1-4; 7 bases match TRBD1. The CDR3 is 14 amino acids. CDR1 SGHKS and CDR2 YYEKEE come from the germline V gene (reference sequence). V trimming: 0 bases; J trimming: 8 bases; junction bases outside the gene matches: 4. The CDR3 loop is CASSLGGQVEKLFF. The CDR3 DNA follows: TGTGCCAGCAGCTTGGGAGGACAGGTAGAAAAACTGTTTTTT.

The table lists this clone with a few counts. The rearrangement links TRBV5-1 to TRBJ2-1, with D possibly TRBD1 on 6 matching bases. Germline loops: CDR1 SGHRS, CDR2 YFSETQ. This CDR3 region has 14 residues. Trimming removed 6 bases at V and 0 bases at J, with 10 bases between. Here the CDR3 DNA reads TGCGCCAGCACCGAGGACAGCTCCTACAATGAGCAGTTCTTC. Translating gives CASTEDSSYNEQFF.

In its sample, this clone was seen once. This sequence joins TRBV5-1 and TRBJ2-2; 9 nucleotides match TRBD1. Germline V gene data show CDR1 as SGHRS and CDR2 as YFSETQ. J lost 6 bases, V lost 4 bases, and 16 bases had no gene match. The CDR3 has 18 residues. CDR3 DNA sequence: TGCGCCAGCAGCCACGGACAGGGGTGGCGGGAAAGGGCCGGGGAGCTGTTTTTT. Translation gives CASSHGQGWRERAGELFF. The complete variable domain, with remaining parts taken from reference TRBV5-1 and TRBJ2-2, reads KAGVTQTPRYLIKTRGQQVTLSCSPISGHRSVSWYQQTPGQGLQFLFEYFSETQRNKGNFPGRFSGRQFSNSRSEMNVSTLELGDSALYLCASSHGQGWRERAGELFFGEGSRLTVL.

V is TRBV9 and J is TRBJ2-2, with TRBD2 matching over 12 bases. Per the germline V gene, CDR1 is SGDLS and CDR2 is YYNGEE. Losses at the gene ends were 6 bases for V and 5 bases for J; bases not matched to a gene: 8. The CDR3 runs 16 residues. CDR3 residues: CASTPSGRAGTGELFF. The CDR3 DNA sequence: TGTGCCAGCACCCCTAGCGGGAGGGCCGGGACCGGGGAGCTGTTTTTT.

CDR3 sequence reads: CASSFRAETQYF. The CDR3 DNA reads as TGTGCCAGCAGTTTCAGGGCAGAGACCCAGTACTTC. The chain recombines TRBV28 with TRBJ2-5, with D possibly TRBD1 on 5 matching bases. With 3 bases removed from V and 4 bases from J, the gap between germline ends came to 6 bases. The CDR3 totals 12 residues. Germline V gene sequence: CDR1 MDHEN, CDR2 SYDVKM.

The CDR3 is CASSFERTGKDTIYF. As DNA, the CDR3 is TGTGCCAGCAGCTTCGAAAGGACAGGGAAAGACACCATATATTTT. The V and J genes are TRBV11-2 and TRBJ1-3; 8 bases map to TRBD1. Trimming took 3 bases from V and 8 from J; bases not matched to a gene: 9. Germline V gene sequence: CDR1 SGHAT, CDR2 FQNNGV. The CDR3 sequence is 15 residues long.

The genes are TRBV10-1 and TRBJ2-3, with 8 bases aligning to TRBD2. This CDR3 spans 15 amino acids. Trimming at V came to 4 bases and at J to 2 bases, leaving 5 bases not matched to a gene. Germline CDR1 and CDR2: WNHNN and SYGVQD (reference sequence). The CDR3 loop is CASSVKRGSTDTQYF. CDR3 DNA sequence: TGCGCCAGCAGTGTAAAGCGGGGGTCCACAGATACGCAGTATTTT.

For this clone: At one end, the junction sequence differs from germline, possibly due to a read error. The chain carries TRBV11-2 and TRBJ2-1; D ambiguous. Germline V gene sequence: CDR1 SGHAT, CDR2 FQNNGV. This CDR3 comprises 15 residues. Here the CDR3 reads CASSLGVLPHNEQLF. The CDR3 coding sequence is TGTGCCAGCAGCTTAGGAGTACTTCCCCACAATGAGCAGCTCTTC.

The chain has TRBV18 and TRBJ1-5; D uncertain. This CDR3 contains 15 residues. The V end was cut by 3 bases, the J end by 3 bases, with 12 bases between. The germline V gene encodes CDR1 KGHSH and CDR2 LQKENI. This chain's CDR3 is CASSPTFNANQPQHF. CDR3 DNA sequence: TGTGCCAGCTCACCTACGTTTAATGCCAATCAGCCCCAGCATTTT. The full variable domain, its missing parts supplied by reference TRBV18 and TRBJ1-5, is NAGVMQNPRHLVRRRGQEARLRCSPMKGHSHVYWYRQLPEEGLKFMVYLQKENIIDESGMPKERFSAEFPKEGPSILRIQQVVRGDSAAYFCASSPTFNANQPQHFGDGTRLSIL.